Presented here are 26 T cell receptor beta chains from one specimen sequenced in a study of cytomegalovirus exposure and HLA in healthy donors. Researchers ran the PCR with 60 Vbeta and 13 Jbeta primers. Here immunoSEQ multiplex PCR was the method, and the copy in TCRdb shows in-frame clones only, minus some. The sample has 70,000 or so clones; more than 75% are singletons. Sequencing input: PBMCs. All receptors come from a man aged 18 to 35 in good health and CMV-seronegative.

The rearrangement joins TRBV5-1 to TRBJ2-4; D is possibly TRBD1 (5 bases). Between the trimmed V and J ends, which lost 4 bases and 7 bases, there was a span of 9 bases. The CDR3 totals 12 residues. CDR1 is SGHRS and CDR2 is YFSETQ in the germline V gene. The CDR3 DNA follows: TGCGCCAGCAGCCCAGGGTGGAACATTCAGTACTTC. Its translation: CASSPGWNIQYF.

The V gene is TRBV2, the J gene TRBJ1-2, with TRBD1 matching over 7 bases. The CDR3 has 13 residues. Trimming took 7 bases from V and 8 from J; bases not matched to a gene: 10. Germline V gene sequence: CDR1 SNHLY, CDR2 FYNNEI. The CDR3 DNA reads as TGTGCCAGCACCGAAGGGGGCCGAAAGGGCTACACCTTC. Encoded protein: CASTEGGRKGYTF.

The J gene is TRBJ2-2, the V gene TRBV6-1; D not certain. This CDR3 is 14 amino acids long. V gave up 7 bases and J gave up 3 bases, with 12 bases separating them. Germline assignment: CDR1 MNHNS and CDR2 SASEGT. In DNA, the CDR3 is TGTGCCAGCATAGTCTTTCCGGACACCGGGGAGCTGTTTTTT. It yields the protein CASIVFPDTGELFF.

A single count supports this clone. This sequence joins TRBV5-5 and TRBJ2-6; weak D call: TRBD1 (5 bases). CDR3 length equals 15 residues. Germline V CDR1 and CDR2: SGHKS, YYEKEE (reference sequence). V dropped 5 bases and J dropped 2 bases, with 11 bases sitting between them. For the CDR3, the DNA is TGTGCCAGCAGGCCGACAGCGCCTGGGGCCAACGTCCTGACTTTC. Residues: CASRPTAPGANVLTF.

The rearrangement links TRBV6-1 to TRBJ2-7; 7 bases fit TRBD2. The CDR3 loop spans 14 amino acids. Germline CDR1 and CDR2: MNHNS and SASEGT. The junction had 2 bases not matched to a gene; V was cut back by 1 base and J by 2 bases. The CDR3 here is CASSEGGGPYEQYF. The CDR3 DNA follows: TGTGCCAGCAGTGAAGGCGGGGGACCCTACGAGCAGTACTTC.

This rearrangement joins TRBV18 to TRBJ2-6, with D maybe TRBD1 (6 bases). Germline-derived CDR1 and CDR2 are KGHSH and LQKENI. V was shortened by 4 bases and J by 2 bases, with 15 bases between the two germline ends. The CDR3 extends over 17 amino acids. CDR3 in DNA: TGTGCCAGCTCACGGGGCAGGGGTCGCCCTGGGGCCAACGTCCTGACTTTC. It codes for CASSRGRGRPGANVLTF. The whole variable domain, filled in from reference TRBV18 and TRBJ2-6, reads NAGVMQNPRHLVRRRGQEARLRCSPMKGHSHVYWYRQLPEEGLKFMVYLQKENIIDESGMPKERFSAEFPKEGPSILRIQQVVRGDSAAYFCASSRGRGRPGANVLTFGAGSRLTVL.

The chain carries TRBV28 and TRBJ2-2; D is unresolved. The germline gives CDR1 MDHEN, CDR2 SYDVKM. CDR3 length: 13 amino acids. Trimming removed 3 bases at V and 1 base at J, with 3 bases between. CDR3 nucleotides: TGTGCCAGCAGTTTCCGGAACACCGGGGAGCTGTTTTTT. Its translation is CASSFRNTGELFF.

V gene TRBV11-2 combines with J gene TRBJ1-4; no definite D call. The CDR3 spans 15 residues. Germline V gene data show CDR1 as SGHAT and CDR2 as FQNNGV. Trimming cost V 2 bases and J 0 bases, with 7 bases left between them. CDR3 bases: TGTGCCAGCAGCTTAAGAGCCGCAACTAATGAAAAACTGTTTTTT. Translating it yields CASSLRAATNEKLFF.

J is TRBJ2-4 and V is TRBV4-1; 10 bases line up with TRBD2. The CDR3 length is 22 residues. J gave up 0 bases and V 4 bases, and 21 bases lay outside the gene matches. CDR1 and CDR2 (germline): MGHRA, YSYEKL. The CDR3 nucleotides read TGCGCCAGCAGCCCAGGGGTGTACGCCGGGACTAGCGAGACACTAGCCAAAAACATTCAGTACTTC. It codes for CASSPGVYAGTSETLAKNIQYF.

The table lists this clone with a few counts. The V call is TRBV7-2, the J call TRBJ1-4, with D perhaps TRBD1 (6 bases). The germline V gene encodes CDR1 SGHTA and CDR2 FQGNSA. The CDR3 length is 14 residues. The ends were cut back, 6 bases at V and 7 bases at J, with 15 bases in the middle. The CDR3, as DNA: TGTGCCAGCAGACCAAACAGGGCCGCTGAAAAACTGTTTTTT. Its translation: CASRPNRAAEKLFF.

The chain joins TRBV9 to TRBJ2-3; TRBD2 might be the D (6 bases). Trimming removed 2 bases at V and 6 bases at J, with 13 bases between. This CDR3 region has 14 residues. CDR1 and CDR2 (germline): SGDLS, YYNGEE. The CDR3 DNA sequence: TGTGCCAGCAGCGTGCGGGGTCTGTCCGATACGCAGTATTTT. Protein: CASSVRGLSDTQYF.

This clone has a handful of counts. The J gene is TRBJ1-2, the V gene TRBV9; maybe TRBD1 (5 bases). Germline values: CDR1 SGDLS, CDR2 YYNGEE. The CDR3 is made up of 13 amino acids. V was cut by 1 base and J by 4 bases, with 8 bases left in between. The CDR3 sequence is CASSVQGGYGYTF. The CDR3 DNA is TGTGCCAGCAGCGTACAGGGAGGCTATGGCTACACCTTC.

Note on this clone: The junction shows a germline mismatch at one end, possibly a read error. The chain's CDR3 is CASSLARSYGQYF. In nucleotides, the CDR3 is TGTGCCAGCAGCTTAGCTAGGTCCTACGGGCAGTACTTC. This chain joins TRBV11-2 and TRBJ2-7; no reliable D call. Germline lookup yields CDR1 SGHAT and CDR2 FQNNGV. CDR3 length: 13 amino acids.

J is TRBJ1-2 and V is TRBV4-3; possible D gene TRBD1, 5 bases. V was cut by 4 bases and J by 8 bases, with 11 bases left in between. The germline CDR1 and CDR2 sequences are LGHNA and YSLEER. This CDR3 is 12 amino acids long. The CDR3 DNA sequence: TGCGCCAGCAGCCGCACGCAGGGAGGCTACACCTTC. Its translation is CASSRTQGGYTF.

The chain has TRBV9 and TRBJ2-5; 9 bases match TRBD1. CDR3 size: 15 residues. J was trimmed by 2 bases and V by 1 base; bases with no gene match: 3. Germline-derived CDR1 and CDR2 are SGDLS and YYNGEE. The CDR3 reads CASSVTGQGQETQYF. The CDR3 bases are TGTGCCAGCAGCGTAACAGGACAGGGGCAAGAGACCCAGTACTTC.

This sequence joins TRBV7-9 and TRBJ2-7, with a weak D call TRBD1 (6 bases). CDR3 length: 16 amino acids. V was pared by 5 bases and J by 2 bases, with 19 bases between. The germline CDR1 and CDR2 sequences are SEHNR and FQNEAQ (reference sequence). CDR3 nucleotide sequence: TGTGCCAGCAGCGGAGTCCACAGGGTACCACCCTACGAGCAGTACTTC. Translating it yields CASSGVHRVPPYEQYF.

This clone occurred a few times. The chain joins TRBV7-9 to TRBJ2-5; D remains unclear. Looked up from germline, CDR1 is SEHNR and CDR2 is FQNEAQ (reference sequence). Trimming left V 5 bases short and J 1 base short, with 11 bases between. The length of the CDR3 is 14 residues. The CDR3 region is CASSREVIQETQYF. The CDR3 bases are TGTGCCAGCAGCAGAGAGGTAATCCAAGAGACCCAGTACTTC.

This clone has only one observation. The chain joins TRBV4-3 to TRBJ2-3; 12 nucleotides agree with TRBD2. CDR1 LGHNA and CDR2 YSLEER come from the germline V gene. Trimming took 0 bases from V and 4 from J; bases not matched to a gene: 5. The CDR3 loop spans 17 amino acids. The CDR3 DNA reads TGCGCCAGCAGCCAAGAGACTAGCGGGGGAAGGGCAGATACGCAGTATTTT. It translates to CASSQETSGGRADTQYF.

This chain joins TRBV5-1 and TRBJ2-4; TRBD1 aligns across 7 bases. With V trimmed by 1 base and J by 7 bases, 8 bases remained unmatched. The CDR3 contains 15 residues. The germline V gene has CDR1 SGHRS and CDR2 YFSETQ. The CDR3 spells CASSLLQGERNIQYF. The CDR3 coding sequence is TGCGCCAGCAGCTTGTTGCAGGGGGAGAGGAACATTCAGTACTTC.

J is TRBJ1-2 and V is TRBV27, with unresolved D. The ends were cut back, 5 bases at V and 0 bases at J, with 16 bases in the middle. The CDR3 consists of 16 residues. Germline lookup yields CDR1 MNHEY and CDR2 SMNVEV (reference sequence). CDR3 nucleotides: TGTGCCAGCAGTCCCTACCCCTTTGAACCTAACTATGGCTACACCTTC. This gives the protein CASSPYPFEPNYGYTF.

DNA of the CDR3: TGTGCCAGTAGCCCTCTCGACAGTAATGAAGCTTTCTTT. Translated: CASSPLDSNEAFF. The chain employs TRBV19 and TRBJ1-1, with D tentatively TRBD1 (5 bases). This CDR3 region has 13 residues. V dropped 6 bases and J dropped 7 bases, with 15 bases sitting between them. Germline loops: CDR1 LNHDA, CDR2 SQIVND (reference sequence).

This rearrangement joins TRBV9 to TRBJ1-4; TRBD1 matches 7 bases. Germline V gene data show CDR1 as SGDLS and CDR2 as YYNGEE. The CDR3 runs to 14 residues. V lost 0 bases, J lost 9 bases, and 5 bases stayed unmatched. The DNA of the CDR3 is TGTGCCAGCAGCGTAGAACCGGGACAGCAAAAACTGTTTTTT. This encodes CASSVEPGQQKLFF.

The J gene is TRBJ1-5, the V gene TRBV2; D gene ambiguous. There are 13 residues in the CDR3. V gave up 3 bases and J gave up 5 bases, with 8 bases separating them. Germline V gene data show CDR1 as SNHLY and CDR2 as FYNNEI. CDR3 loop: CASSERVDQPQHF. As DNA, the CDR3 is TGTGCCAGCAGTGAGCGGGTAGATCAGCCCCAGCATTTT.

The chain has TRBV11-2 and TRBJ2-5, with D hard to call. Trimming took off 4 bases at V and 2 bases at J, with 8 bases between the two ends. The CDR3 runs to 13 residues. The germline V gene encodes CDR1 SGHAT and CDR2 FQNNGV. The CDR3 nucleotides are TGTGCCAGCAGCTACGGGTTTCAAGAGACCCAGTACTTC. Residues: CASSYGFQETQYF.

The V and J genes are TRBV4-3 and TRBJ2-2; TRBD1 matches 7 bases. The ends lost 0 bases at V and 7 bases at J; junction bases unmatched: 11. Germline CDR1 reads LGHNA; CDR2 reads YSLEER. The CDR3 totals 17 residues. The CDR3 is CASSQDFRQGGNGELFF. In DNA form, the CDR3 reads TGCGCCAGCAGCCAAGACTTTCGACAGGGTGGGAACGGGGAGCTGTTTTTT.

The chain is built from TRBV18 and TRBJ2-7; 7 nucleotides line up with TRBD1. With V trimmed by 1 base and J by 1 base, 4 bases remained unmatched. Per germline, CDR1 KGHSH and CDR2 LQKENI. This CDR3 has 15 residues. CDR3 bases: TGTGCCAGCTCACCACAGGGACAGTCTTCCTACGAGCAGTACTTC. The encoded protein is CASSPQGQSSYEQYF.